This TCR beta chain came from a study of T cells in Graves' hyperthyroidism and ophthalmopathy. General observations from the study: Blood shared most expanded thyroid clonotypes above 0.001. Ophthalmopathy was told apart from stable hyperthyroidism by a 13 V-J model.

This clonotype was seen many times. The antigen is not known. It was considered stable Graves' hyperthyroidism when ophthalmopathy did not progress within 18 months. Patients having uncontrolled infection, another autoimmune disease, pregnancy or lactation were not included. This CDR3 spans 15 amino acids. CDR1 is MNHEY and CDR2 is SMNVEV in the germline V gene (reference sequence). The junction had 9 bases not matched to a gene; V was cut back by 5 bases and J by 7 bases. TCR beta CDR3 sequences were amplified from RNA transcripts. HTBI primers were used for first-round RT-PCR of the TCR CDR3. TCRdb itself ran the multiplex PCR reads through MiXCR, one entry per CDR3 protein. This table has approximately 590,000 distinct CDR3 sequences, approximately 14% appearing once.

This clonotype was sampled from a woman in her 30s with Graves' hyperthyroidism. Sequencing used blood. V and J are TRBV27 and TRBJ2-1, with 9 bases aligning to TRBD1. Here the CDR3 DNA reads TGTGCCAGCAGTCCGGGACAGGGAGGGGGGAATGAGCAGTTCTTC. Protein product: CASSPGQGGGNEQFF.